This is a list of T cell receptor beta chains from one sample in a study of blood T cell repertoires in COVID-19. This table comes from immunoSEQ multiplex PCR, and its TCRdb copy is limited to in-frame clones, with some not included. Here the sample spans about 210,000 clones, around 87% being singletons. Sequencing was performed on peripheral blood. The receptors stem from a man in his fifties or sixties with acute or convalescent COVID-19. The CDR3 runs from the conserved cysteine through the conserved F or W. The D gene is left open where the match is weak.

D gene | J gene | V gene | CDR3 DNA | CDR3 protein
TRBD1 | TRBJ2-7 | TRBV6-5 | TGTGCCAGCAGCACCGGGACAGGGGTCAACGAGCAGTACTTC | CASSTGTGVNEQYF
. | TRBJ1-1 | TRBV4-1 | TGCGCCAGCAGCCAAGCCCGGGGAACTGAAGCTTTCTTT | CASSQARGTEAFF
. | TRBJ2-7 | TRBV12-3/TRBV12-4 | TGTGCCAGCAGTCCGAGGGACAACCACGAGCAGTACTTC | CASSPRDNHEQYF
. | TRBJ2-2 | TRBV7-6 | TGTGCCAGCAGCTTTATCAGGAACACCGGGGAGCTGTTTTTT | CASSFIRNTGELFF
TRBD1 | TRBJ1-1 | TRBV19 | TGTGCCAGTAGTATCCTCCCGGACAGGTGGAACACTGAAGCTTTCTTT | CASSILPDRWNTEAFF
. | TRBJ2-2 | TRBV9 | TGTGCCAGCAGCGTAGTTCAGGGACTCGGGGAGCTGTTTTTT | CASSVVQGLGELFF
. | TRBJ2-3 | TRBV13 | TGTGCCAGCAGCTTAGATGCGGGGGCGGGCACAGATACGCAGTATTTT | CASSLDAGAGTDTQYF
. | TRBJ1-4 | TRBV11-2 | TGTGCCAGCAGCCCTACGGGGGGGTGGGAAAAACTGTTTTTT | CASSPTGGWEKLFF
. | TRBJ1-2 | TRBV7-2 | TGTGCCAGCAGCTTAGATGTTCGGCAGGGAGGAGGTGGCTACACCTTC | CASSLDVRQGGGGYTF
. | TRBJ1-2 | TRBV29-1 | TGCAGCGGGGGAGGCAGGGCTTACGGCTACACCTTC | CSGGGRAYGYTF
. | TRBJ1-2 | TRBV10-2 | TGCGCCAGCAGGGACAGCGCCGCTAACTATGGCTACACCTTC | CASRDSAANYGYTF
. | TRBJ1-1 | TRBV25-1 | TGTGCCAGCAGTGACCGGGTTTCGAGGAACACTGAAGCTTTCTTT | CASSDRVSRNTEAFF
. | TRBJ1-3 | TRBV7-9 | TGTGCCAGCAGCCGAAGAACAGCTTTCTCTGGAAACACCATATATTTT | CASSRRTAFSGNTIYF
TRBD1 | TRBJ2-7 | TRBV3-1/TRBV3-2 | TGTGCCAGCAGCCAAGAGATTCCGGGGACAGGGCTCTCCTACGAGCAGTACTTC | CASSQEIPGTGLSYEQYF
TRBD2 | TRBJ2-3 | TRBV9 | TGTGCCAGCACTAGCGGGGTTTCGTCACCACAGTATTTT | CASTSGVSSPQYF
TRBD1 | TRBJ1-2 | TRBV27 | TGTGCCAGCAGGCTAGCGGGGGACAGGGCAAACACCTTC | CASRLAGDRANTF
. | TRBJ2-7 | TRBV6-5 | TGTGCCAGCACTAAGTCGACAGGCTACTACGAGCAGTACTTC | CASTKSTGYYEQYF
. | TRBJ1-4 | TRBV12-3/TRBV12-4 | TGTGCCAGCGGAACAGAGGGAGTTGAAAAACTGTTTTTT | CASGTEGVEKLFF
TRBD2 | TRBJ2-1 | TRBV27 | TGTGCCAGCACCAAGCGGGGGGATAGCTCCTACAATGAGCAGTTCTTC | CASTKRGDSSYNEQFF
TRBD1 | TRBJ2-7 | TRBV6-5 | TGTGCCAGCAGTTTCAGGGGGCCCGAGAAGGAGGAAGAGCAGTACTTC | CASSFRGPEKEEEQYF
TRBD1 | TRBJ1-1 | TRBV4-1 | TGCGCCAGCAGCCAAGGAGGGGGCGCCTGGTCCACTGAAGCTTTCTTT | CASSQGGGAWSTEAFF
TRBD1 | TRBJ1-6 | TRBV27 | TGTGCCAGCAGTCCAACTACAGGGGGCCATAATTCACCCCTCCACTTT | CASSPTTGGHNSPLHF
. | TRBJ2-7 | TRBV6-5 | TGTGCCAGCAGCCTAGGGACTTCTGGTGGTGGCAGGCAGTACTTC | CASSLGTSGGGRQYF
TRBD1 | TRBJ1-1 | TRBV27 | TGTGCCAGCAGTTTATCGTCCCGACAGGGTCGGACTGAAGCTTTCTTT | CASSLSSRQGRTEAFF
. | TRBJ1-3 | TRBV6-2/TRBV6-3 | TGTGCCAGCAGCCTCGACAGAGCCTCTGGAAACACCATATATTTT | CASSLDRASGNTIYF
. | TRBJ1-1 | TRBV13 | TGTGCCAGCAGCTTGGGAGGACGGACTGAAGCTTTCTTT | CASSLGGRTEAFF
TRBD2 | TRBJ2-7 | TRBV13 | TGTGCCAGCAGCCTAAGGAGCGGGGGGTACGAGCAGTACTTC | CASSLRSGGYEQYF